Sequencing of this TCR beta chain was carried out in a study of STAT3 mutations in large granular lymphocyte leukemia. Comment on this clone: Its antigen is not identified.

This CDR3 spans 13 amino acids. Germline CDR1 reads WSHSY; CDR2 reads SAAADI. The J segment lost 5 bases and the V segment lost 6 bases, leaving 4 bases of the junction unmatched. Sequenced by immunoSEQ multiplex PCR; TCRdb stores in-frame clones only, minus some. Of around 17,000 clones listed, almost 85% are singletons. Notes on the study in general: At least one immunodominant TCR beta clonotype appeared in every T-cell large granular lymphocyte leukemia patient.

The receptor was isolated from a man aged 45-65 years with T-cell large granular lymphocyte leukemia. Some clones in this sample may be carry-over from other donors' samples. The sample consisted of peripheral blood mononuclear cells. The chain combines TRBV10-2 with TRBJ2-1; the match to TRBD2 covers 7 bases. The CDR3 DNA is TGCGCCAGCAGGCTAGCGGAAGACAATGAGCAGTTCTTC. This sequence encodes CASRLAEDNEQFF.